Detailed here is one T cell receptor (beta chain). These data come from a study of T cell changes during pregnancy in multiple sclerosis. Data came from immunoSEQ multiplex PCR; TCRdb stores just in-frame clones and leaves some out. Of 50,000 to 70,000 clones in the sample, approximately 93% were seen once. The source material was peripheral blood, sampled after pregnancy. This clonotype originated in a female donor with multiple sclerosis, enrolled in a pregnancy study.

CDR3 in DNA: TGTGCCAGCAGCTTTCGTCAGCCTAGCGGGGCGAGCTCCTACAATGAGCAGTTCTTC. It codes for CASSFRQPSGASSYNEQFF. V is TRBV11-2 and J is TRBJ2-1; 9 positions agree with TRBD2. CDR1 SGHAT and CDR2 FQNNGV come from the germline V gene. This CDR3 region has 19 residues. The V gene end was trimmed by 3 bases and the J gene end by 0 bases; junction bases not matched to a gene: 12.